The 28 T cell receptor beta chains below were found in one sample sequenced in a study of persistence of HIV-infected CD4 T cells. Their specific antigens are unknown. The stimulus was lysate of CMV-infected fibroblasts, roughly 10 ug/mL. CD40L-negative CD69-negative CD45RO-high memory CD4+ T cells were sorted as populations depleted of antigen-responding cells. Sequencing used immunoSEQ version 4 in survey mode. The table came from immunoSEQ multiplex PCR; TCRdb's copy has only in-frame clones and leaves some out. Of 48,000 or so clones listed, more than 70% are singletons. The sample in question was CD4+ T cells sorted from PBMCs after approximately 20-hour stimulation, obtained from a patient who received antiretroviral therapy. All receptors derive from an adult man with HIV who was CMV-seropositive.

This clone has more than one count but fewer than ten. The rearrangement joins TRBV6-1 to TRBJ2-1; 10 bases line up with TRBD1. The CDR3 sequence is 16 residues long. V gave up 2 bases and J gave up 4 bases; unmatched junction bases: 5. The germline CDR1 and CDR2 sequences are MNHNS and SASEGT. The CDR3 reads CASSEPRTGGYNEQFF. The CDR3 region has the DNA TGTGCCAGCAGTGAACCGAGGACAGGGGGTTACAATGAGCAGTTCTTC.

The chain carries TRBV3-1 (or the pseudogene TRBV3-2) and TRBJ2-6; 11 bases fit TRBD2. The CDR3 consists of 19 residues. Germline CDR1 is LGHDT and CDR2 is YNNKEL (reference sequence). V was pared by 1 base and J by 4 bases, with 9 bases of the junction left unmatched. The CDR3 nucleotides are TGTGCCAGCAGCCAAGGACTAGCGGGACCATCGAACGGGGCCAACGTCCTGACTTTC. It is translated as CASSQGLAGPSNGANVLTF.

The V and J genes are TRBV5-8 and TRBJ1-1; D gene unclear. The CDR3 is 14 amino acids. V gave up 5 bases and J gave up 4 bases, with 15 bases separating them. The germline gives CDR1 SGHTS, CDR2 YDEGEE. CDR3 protein: CASRAPLRVTEAFF. The CDR3 DNA reads TGTGCCAGCAGGGCCCCGCTGCGGGTCACTGAAGCTTTCTTT. The full variable domain, in which reference TRBV5-8 and TRBJ1-1 provide the parts outside the CDR3, is EAGVTQSPTHLIKTRGQQATLRCSPISGHTSVYWYQQALGLGLQFLLWYDEGEERNRGNFPPRFSGRQFPNYSSELNVNALELEDSALYLCASRAPLRVTEAFFGQGTRLTVV.

The chain joins TRBV2 to TRBJ2-7; D is perhaps TRBD1 (6 bases). CDR3 length: 13 residues. The ends were cut back, 6 bases at V and 9 bases at J, with 18 bases in the middle. Germline V gene sequence: CDR1 SNHLY, CDR2 FYNNEI. The CDR3 here is CASRSNRDLGQYF. In DNA, the CDR3 is TGTGCCAGCAGATCCAACAGGGACCTAGGGCAGTACTTC.

The chain employs TRBV6-5 and TRBJ2-7; 9 bases line up with TRBD1. The CDR3 loop spans 15 amino acids. Per the germline V gene, CDR1 is MNHEY and CDR2 is SVGAGI. V lost 6 bases, J lost 2 bases, and 8 bases stayed unmatched. CDR3: CASRLTGTGPYEQYF. The CDR3, as DNA: TGTGCCAGCAGACTCACCGGGACAGGGCCCTACGAGCAGTACTTC.

The chain joins TRBV9 to TRBJ2-1; 10 nucleotides align to TRBD2. CDR1 SGDLS and CDR2 YYNGEE come from the germline V gene. Trimming took 4 bases from V and 9 from J; bases not matched to a gene: 13. The CDR3 is 16 amino acids. The CDR3 region is CASSTSPSGRSREQFF. The DNA for the CDR3 is TGTGCCAGCAGCACGAGCCCTAGCGGGAGAAGCCGTGAGCAGTTCTTC. Together with reference TRBV9 and TRBJ2-1, the CDR3 gives the full variable domain: DSGVTQTPKHLITATGQRVTLRCSPRSGDLSVYWYQQSLDQGLQFLIQYYNGEERAKGNILERFSAQQFPDLHSELNLSSLELGDSALYFCASSTSPSGRSREQFFGPGTRLTVL.

This clone was detected once. J is TRBJ1-4 and V is TRBV11-2; D unclear. The CDR3 consists of 14 residues. The ends were cut back, 3 bases at V and 5 bases at J, with 10 bases in the middle. The germline V gene encodes CDR1 SGHAT and CDR2 FQNNGV. CDR3 in DNA: TGTGCCAGCAGCTTTCGAAACTGGAATGAAAAACTGTTTTTT. Translated, it gives CASSFRNWNEKLFF.

The chain has TRBV7-2 and TRBJ2-5, with TRBD1 matching over 12 bases. This CDR3 has 17 residues. Unmatched junction bases numbered 13, after V lost 6 bases and J lost 5 bases. Germline-derived CDR1 and CDR2 are SGHTA and FQGNSA. The CDR3 DNA reads as TGTGCCAGCAGACCTCCGGGACAGGGGGCGAAGGAGGAGACCCAGTACTTC. Amino acid sequence: CASRPPGQGAKEETQYF.

The chain combines TRBV5-4 with TRBJ2-3; 10 nucleotides match TRBD1. V lost 4 bases, J lost 0 bases, and 8 bases stayed unmatched. The CDR3 sequence is 17 residues long. Germline CDR1 is SGHNT and CDR2 is YYREEE (reference sequence). The CDR3 bases are TGTGCCAGCAGCCAGCAGACAGGGGGCCTAAGCACAGATACGCAGTATTTT. It translates to CASSQQTGGLSTDTQYF. Full variable domain (rest looked up from reference TRBV5-4 and TRBJ2-3): ETGVTQSPTHLIKTRGQQVTLRCSSQSGHNTVSWYQQALGQGPQFIFQYYREEENGRGNFPPRFSGLQFPNYSSELNVNALELDDSALYLCASSQQTGGLSTDTQYFGPGTRLTVL.

The chain carries TRBV28 and TRBJ1-1, with 11 bases matching TRBD1. V trimming: 1 base; J trimming: 1 base; junction bases outside the gene matches: 5. Looked up from germline, CDR1 is MDHEN and CDR2 is SYDVKM. This CDR3 comprises 17 residues. In DNA, the CDR3 is TGTGCCAGCAGTTTATCTTGGACAGGGGGCTCGAACACTGAAGCTTTCTTT. The encoded protein is CASSLSWTGGSNTEAFF.

The chain links TRBV7-2 to TRBJ2-5; D uncertain. V was trimmed by 0 bases and J by 4 bases, leaving 15 bases between them. Germline V gene data show CDR1 as SGHTA and CDR2 as FQGNSA. This CDR3 contains 16 residues. The CDR3 coding sequence is TGTGCCAGCAGCTTAGCTCTGTCAAACATAGGAGAGACCCAGTACTTC. Translated, it gives CASSLALSNIGETQYF.

The chain carries TRBV25-1 and TRBJ2-7; 12 bases fit TRBD2. The CDR3 loop spans 15 amino acids. Germline trimming cut 7 bases from V and 1 base from J; bases unmatched to any gene: 5. Germline CDR1 reads MGHDK; CDR2 reads SYGVNS. CDR3 DNA: TGTGCCAGCATCAATCTAGCGGGAGGGTCCTACGAGCAGTACTTC. This encodes CASINLAGGSYEQYF.

This rearrangement joins TRBV3-1 (or the pseudogene TRBV3-2) to TRBJ1-3; tentative D call: TRBD1 (5 bases). The CDR3 spans 15 residues. Per germline, CDR1 LGHDT and CDR2 YNNKEL (reference sequence). V was trimmed by 2 bases and J by 4 bases, leaving 12 bases between them. The CDR3 region has the DNA TGTGCCAGCAGCCAACAGCCGCGGGGCGGAAACACCATATATTTT. Residues: CASSQQPRGGNTIYF.

The gene calls are TRBV27 and TRBJ2-7; the D gene is possibly TRBD2 (6 bases). V was shortened by 6 bases and J by 5 bases, with 14 bases between the two germline ends. CDR1 MNHEY and CDR2 SMNVEV come from the germline V gene (reference sequence). The CDR3 length is 13 residues. CDR3 residues: CASRPLGGNEQYF. The CDR3 DNA is TGTGCCAGCAGGCCCCTTGGAGGGAACGAGCAGTACTTC.

This clone counts as medium-sized. J is TRBJ2-1 and V is TRBV2; D gene uncertain. This CDR3 has 13 residues. Germline CDR1 SNHLY, CDR2 FYNNEI. The V and J ends lost 7 bases and 7 bases respectively, with 14 bases between them. In nucleotides, the CDR3 is TGTGCCAGCACCCCGGACCTCAGTAATGAGCAGTTCTTC. Protein sequence: CASTPDLSNEQFF. The variable domain in full, with the rest retrieved from reference TRBV2 and TRBJ2-1, is EPEVTQTPSHQVTQMGQEVILRCVPISNHLYFYWYRQILGQKVEFLVSFYNNEISEKSEIFDDQFSVERPDGSNFTLKIRSTKLEDSAMYFCASTPDLSNEQFFGPGTRLTVL.

This clone was seen a few times. The chain uses TRBV4-1 and TRBJ1-3; D is perhaps TRBD1 (5 bases). This CDR3 spans 14 amino acids. Trimming left V 6 bases short and J 4 bases short, with 13 bases between. The V gene's germline CDR1 is MGHRA and CDR2 YSYEKL. CDR3 DNA: TGCGCCAGCAGTCGTGGGGGGGAAGGAAACACCATATATTTT. Amino acids: CASSRGGEGNTIYF.

The genes are TRBV6-5 and TRBJ1-5; D gene ambiguous. Trimming stripped 6 bases from V and 6 bases from J, with 15 bases between. Germline CDR1 and CDR2: MNHEY and SVGAGI. There are 14 residues in the CDR3. Here the CDR3 reads CASREERGGQPQHF. The CDR3 nucleotides read TGTGCCAGCAGGGAGGAACGAGGCGGTCAGCCCCAGCATTTT.

A note on this clone: Sequence at one end of the junction differs from germline and may be a read error. The chain joins TRBV6-5 to TRBJ2-1; 10 nucleotides line up with TRBD1. This CDR3 region has 15 residues. Looked up from germline, CDR1 is MNHEY and CDR2 is SVGAGI. CDR3 nucleotide sequence: TGTGCCAGCAATTACGACAGGGGGCGGTACAATGAGCAGTTCTTC. Translated, it gives CASNYDRGRYNEQFF.

The chain combines TRBV19 with TRBJ1-1; TRBD1 might be the D (6 bases). Germline V gene sequence: CDR1 LNHDA, CDR2 SQIVND (reference sequence). The germline V and J ends were trimmed by 3 bases and 4 bases, with 12 bases remaining between them. The CDR3 is made up of 14 amino acids. The CDR3: CASSMDSGATEAFF. In DNA form, the CDR3 reads TGTGCCAGTAGTATGGATTCAGGGGCCACTGAAGCTTTCTTT.

This chain connects TRBV6-6 to TRBJ2-7, with 10 bases aligning to TRBD2. V was pared by 6 bases and J by 4 bases, with 6 bases of the junction left unmatched. CDR1 and CDR2 (germline): MNHNY, SVGAGI (reference sequence). CDR3 length equals 14 residues. The CDR3 reads CASSNPAGGYEQYF. The CDR3 DNA reads as TGTGCCAGCAGCAATCCAGCGGGGGGGTACGAGCAGTACTTC.

The rearrangement links TRBV10-3 to TRBJ1-1; TRBD1 matches 11 bases. The CDR3 is made up of 16 amino acids. The ends lost 10 bases at V and 4 bases at J; junction bases unmatched: 14. Germline V CDR1 and CDR2: ENHRY, SYGVKD. In DNA form, the CDR3 reads TGTGCCACAATGGACAGGGGGCCGCGTGAGGGCACTGAAGCTTTCTTT. It is translated as CATMDRGPREGTEAFF.

The J gene is TRBJ1-6, the V gene TRBV30, with D possibly matching TRBD1 (5 bases). Per the germline V gene, CDR1 is GTSNPN and CDR2 is SVGIG (reference sequence). The length of the CDR3 is 13 residues. DNA for the CDR3: TGTGCTAGTGCCGGGACTTATAATTCACCCCTCCACTTT. This gives the protein CASAGTYNSPLHF.

The V and J genes are TRBV6-1 and TRBJ1-2; D not certain. Germline V gene data show CDR1 as MNHNS and CDR2 as SASEGT. The CDR3 is 10 residues long. Trimming pared 2 bases from V and 6 bases from J, leaving 1 base between. The CDR3 loop reads CASSENGYTF. The CDR3 coding sequence is TGTGCCAGCAGTGAAAATGGCTACACCTTC.

The genes are TRBV5-1 and TRBJ1-2; D unclear. This CDR3 spans 13 amino acids. The V end was cut by 0 bases, the J end by 1 base, with 4 bases between. Germline CDR1 is SGHRS and CDR2 is YFSETQ. CDR3 residues: CASSLALNYGYTF. CDR3 bases: TGCGCCAGCAGCTTGGCCCTTAACTATGGCTACACCTTC.

The rearrangement uses TRBV10-3 and TRBJ2-1, with a possible D match to TRBD1 (6 bases). The V and J ends lost 4 bases and 5 bases respectively, with 15 bases between them. Germline CDR1 and CDR2: ENHRY and SYGVKD. The CDR3 runs 15 residues. The CDR3 DNA is TGTGCCATCAGTGCGCACCGGGACACCAACAATGAGCAGTTCTTC. The encoded protein is CAISAHRDTNNEQFF.

The chain joins TRBV29-1 to TRBJ2-6; D remains unclear. The V and J ends lost 7 bases and 4 bases respectively, with 8 bases between them. Per germline, CDR1 SQVTM and CDR2 ANQGSEA. The CDR3 runs to 12 residues. CDR3 bases: TGCAGCGCCGACCTAGGGGCCAACGTCCTGACTTTC. It is translated as CSADLGANVLTF.

This clone occurred a few times. The genes are TRBV5-5 and TRBJ1-1; D is unclear. This CDR3 contains 13 residues. CDR1 SGHKS and CDR2 YYEKEE come from the germline V gene (reference sequence). The V and J ends lost 0 bases and 5 bases respectively, with 8 bases between them. The CDR3 loop reads CASSLEKRTEAFF. In DNA form, the CDR3 reads TGTGCCAGCAGCTTGGAGAAGCGAACTGAAGCTTTCTTT. Using reference TRBV5-5 and TRBJ1-1 for the parts outside the CDR3, the full variable domain is DAGVTQSPTHLIKTRGQQVTLRCSPISGHKSVSWYQQVLGQGPQFIFQYYEKEERGRGNFPDRFSARQFPNYSSELNVNALLLGDSALYLCASSLEKRTEAFFGQGTRLTVV.

This clone has just one count. The rearrangement links TRBV18 to TRBJ2-5, with 9 bases identical to TRBD1. CDR1 is KGHSH, CDR2 LQKENI, per germline. V lost 7 bases, J lost 5 bases, and 5 bases stayed unmatched. This CDR3 spans 13 amino acids. The CDR3 region has the DNA TGTGCCAGCTTACAGGGGGCCAGGGAGACCCAGTACTTC. Amino acids: CASLQGARETQYF. Together with reference TRBV18 and TRBJ2-5, the CDR3 gives the full variable domain: NAGVMQNPRHLVRRRGQEARLRCSPMKGHSHVYWYRQLPEEGLKFMVYLQKENIIDESGMPKERFSAEFPKEGPSILRIQQVVRGDSAAYFCASLQGARETQYFGPGTRLLVL.